Listed below are T cell receptor beta chains from one sample, sequenced in a study of blood T cell repertoires in COVID-19. Assay: immunoSEQ multiplex PCR; the TCRdb copy retains only in-frame clones and omits some. Here the sample spans under 14,000 clones, roughly 85% being singletons. The sample was peripheral blood. The receptors here all came from a man aged 30 to 45 with active or convalescent COVID-19. Both conserved end residues are part of each CDR3. A D gene is named only where the DNA matches it firmly. Size is stated for part of the rows, as once, few or many counts, or as a class when the clone is expanded.

>16|.|TRBV19|.|TRBJ1-2
CASSIDPGLSGGGYTF
TGTGCCAGTAGTATAGACCCAGGGCTGTCTGGCGGTGGCTACACCTTC
>14|.|TRBV5-6|.|TRBJ1-1
CASSLTGPERLAFF
TGTGCCAGCAGCTTAACAGGTCCAGAACGGTTGGCTTTCTTT
>16|TRBD2|TRBV19|.|TRBJ2-7
CASSIVSSGVFHEQYF
TGTGCCAGTAGTATAGTCTCTAGCGGGGTGTTCCACGAGCAGTACTTC
>14|.|TRBV5-1|.|TRBJ2-2
CASRQGRGTGELFF
TGCGCCAGCAGGCAGGGGAGGGGCACCGGGGAGCTGTTTTTT
>14|TRBD1|TRBV6-5|.|TRBJ1-5
CASGTTGGSQPQHF
TGTGCCAGCGGCACTACAGGGGGAAGTCAGCCCCAGCATTTT
>12|TRBD2|TRBV7-9|.|TRBJ2-7
CASKSGGYEQYF
TGTGCCAGCAAATCCGGGGGGTACGAGCAGTACTTC
>13|.|TRBV18|.|TRBJ2-3
CASSPTDGRTQYF
TGTGCCAGCTCACCGACTGACGGCCGGACGCAGTATTTT
>16|.|TRBV7-9|few|TRBJ2-1
CASSFGIKKPYNEQFF
TGTGCCAGCAGCTTCGGGATTAAAAAGCCCTACAATGAGCAGTTCTTC
>13|.|TRBV30|.|TRBJ1-1
CAWSVEEDTEAFF
TGTGCCTGGAGTGTCGAGGAAGACACTGAAGCTTTCTTT
>14|TRBD2|TRBV7-9|.|TRBJ2-3
CASSSSGNADTQYF
TGTGCCAGCAGCTCTAGCGGGAACGCAGATACGCAGTATTTT
>14|TRBD1|TRBV5-1|.|TRBJ2-5
CASSQGQEQETQYF
TGCGCCAGCAGCCAGGGACAGGAACAAGAGACCCAGTACTTC
>15|TRBD1|TRBV10-2|.|TRBJ1-1
CASRTGTGINTEAFF
TGCGCCAGCCGAACCGGGACAGGGATTAACACTGAAGCTTTCTTT
>12|.|TRBV12-3/TRBV12-4|.|TRBJ1-4
CASTESNEKLFF
TGTGCCAGCACCGAGTCTAATGAAAAACTGTTTTTT
>17|TRBD1|TRBV11-2|.|TRBJ2-2
CASSSVEGQGVAGELFF
TGTGCCAGCAGCTCAGTGGAGGGACAGGGGGTAGCCGGGGAGCTGTTTTTT
>16|TRBD2|TRBV14|.|TRBJ2-5
CASSQGLAGGKETQYF
TGTGCCAGCAGCCAAGGCCTAGCGGGGGGTAAAGAGACCCAGTACTTC
>13|.|TRBV4-1|few|TRBJ1-1
CASSQDWSEEAFF
TGCGCCAGCAGCCAAGATTGGTCAGAAGAAGCTTTCTTT
>16|TRBD1|TRBV28|once|TRBJ1-2
CASTSGGQGAHYGYTF
TGTGCCAGCACCTCAGGGGGACAGGGGGCACACTATGGCTACACCTTC
>16|TRBD2|TRBV24-1|.|TRBJ2-3
CATSEAGSGGGDTQYF
TGTGCCACCAGTGAGGCGGGGAGCGGGGGAGGAGATACGCAGTATTTT
>17|TRBD1|TRBV27|.|TRBJ2-4
CASSGRQGNLVKNIQYF
TGTGCCAGCAGTGGTAGACAGGGAAATTTGGTCAAAAACATTCAGTACTTC
>17|TRBD2|TRBV5-1|few|TRBJ2-3
CASRHSGAGGLTDTQYF
TGCGCCAGCAGGCACTCAGGAGCGGGGGGCCTCACAGATACGCAGTATTTT
>16|.|TRBV7-6|.|TRBJ2-3
CASSLKRGASTDTQYF
TGTGCCAGCAGCTTAAAACGGGGGGCTAGCACAGATACGCAGTATTTT
>15|.|TRBV7-9|.|TRBJ1-1
CASGVNRVKDTEAFF
TGTGCCAGCGGGGTGAACAGGGTGAAGGACACTGAAGCTTTCTTT
>16|.|TRBV18|.|TRBJ1-1
CASSRLQDTGNPEAFF
TGTGCCAGCTCCAGGCTGCAGGACACAGGGAACCCTGAAGCTTTCTTT
>14|.|TRBV5-1|.|TRBJ2-1
CASSLGQQNNEQFF
TGCGCCAGCAGCTTGGGACAGCAAAACAATGAGCAGTTCTTC